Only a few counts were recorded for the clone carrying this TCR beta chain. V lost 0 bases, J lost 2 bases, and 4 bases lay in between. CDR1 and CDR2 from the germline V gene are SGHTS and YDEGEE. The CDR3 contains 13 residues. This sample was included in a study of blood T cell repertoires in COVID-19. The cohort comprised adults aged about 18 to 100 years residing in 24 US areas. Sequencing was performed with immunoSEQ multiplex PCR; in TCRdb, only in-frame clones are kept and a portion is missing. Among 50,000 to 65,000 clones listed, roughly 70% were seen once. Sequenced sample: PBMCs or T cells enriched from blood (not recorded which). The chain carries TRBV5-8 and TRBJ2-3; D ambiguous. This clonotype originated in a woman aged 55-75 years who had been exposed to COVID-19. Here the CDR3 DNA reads TGTGCCAGCAGCTTGGCCTTCACAGATACGCAGTATTTT. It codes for CASSLAFTDTQYF.